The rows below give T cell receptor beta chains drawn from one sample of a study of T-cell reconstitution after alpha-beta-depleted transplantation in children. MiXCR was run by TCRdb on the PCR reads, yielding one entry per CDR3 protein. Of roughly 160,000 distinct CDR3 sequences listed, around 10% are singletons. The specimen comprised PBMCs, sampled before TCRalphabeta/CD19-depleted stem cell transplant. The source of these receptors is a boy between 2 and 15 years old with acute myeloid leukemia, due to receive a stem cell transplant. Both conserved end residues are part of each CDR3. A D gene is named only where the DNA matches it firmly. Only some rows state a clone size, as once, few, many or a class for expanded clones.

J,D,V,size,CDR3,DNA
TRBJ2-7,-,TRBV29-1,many,CSVEDRAGSEQYF,TGCAGCGTTGAAGATAGGGCGGGCTCCGAGCAGTACTTC
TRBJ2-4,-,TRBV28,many,CASSLSGDKNIQYF,TGTGCCAGCAGTTTATCGGGGGATAAAAACATTCAGTACTTC
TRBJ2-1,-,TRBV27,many,CASSLADTYNEQFF,TGTGCCAGCAGTTTAGCGGATACCTACAATGAGCAGTTCTTC
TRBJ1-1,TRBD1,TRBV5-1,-,CVSGFDRGNTEAFF,TGCGTCAGCGGCTTCGACAGGGGGAACACTGAAGCTTTCTTT
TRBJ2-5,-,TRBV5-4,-,CASSGGPQETQYF,TGTGCCAGCTCCGGGGGACCACAAGAGACCCAGTACTTC
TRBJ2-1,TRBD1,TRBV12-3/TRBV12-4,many,CASSLADRDNNEQFF,TGTGCCAGCAGTTTGGCGGACAGGGATAACAATGAGCAGTTCTTC
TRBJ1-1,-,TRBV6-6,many,CASNWGPNTEAFF,TGTGCCAGCAATTGGGGGCCGAACACTGAAGCTTTCTTT
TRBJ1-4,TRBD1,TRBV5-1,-,CASSLGGTDTKGKLFF,TGCGCCAGCAGCTTGGGAGGGACAGATACGAAGGGGAAACTGTTTTTT
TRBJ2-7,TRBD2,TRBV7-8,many,CASTGVLADYEVGQYF,TGTGCCAGCACCGGAGTCCTAGCGGATTACGAGGTCGGGCAGTACTTC
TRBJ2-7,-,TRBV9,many,CASSVGPTTLYEQYF,TGTGCCAGCAGCGTAGGGCCGACGACCCTCTACGAGCAGTACTTC
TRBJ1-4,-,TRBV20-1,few,CSAGQRWGRVENEKLFF,TGCAGTGCTGGCCAGCGCTGGGGGCGGGTCGAGAATGAAAAACTGTTTTTT
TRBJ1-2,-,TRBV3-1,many,CASSLHTDYGYTF,TGTGCCAGCAGTCTTCATACGGACTATGGCTACACCTTC
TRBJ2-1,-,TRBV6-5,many,CASRSYTGGANEQFF,TGTGCCAGCAGAAGTTACACAGGGGGGGCCAATGAGCAGTTCTTC
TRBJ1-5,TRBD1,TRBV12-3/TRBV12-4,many,CASNLGDRAGGDQPQHF,TGTGCCAGCAACCTTGGGGACCGGGCAGGGGGGGACCAGCCCCAGCATTTT
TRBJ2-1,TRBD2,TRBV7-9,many,CASSGGLAGGIESYNEQFF,TGTGCCAGCAGCGGCGGACTAGCGGGGGGGATAGAATCCTACAATGAGCAGTTCTTC
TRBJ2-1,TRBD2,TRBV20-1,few,CCARTPLAGGFDEQFF,TGCTGTGCTAGAACACCCCTAGCGGGGGGCTTTGATGAGCAGTTCTTC
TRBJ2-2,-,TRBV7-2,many,CASSLTGTANTGELFF,TGTGCCAGCAGCTTAACCGGGACCGCGAACACCGGGGAGCTGTTTTTT
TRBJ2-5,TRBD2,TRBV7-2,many,CASSSTSGTGETQYF,TGTGCCAGCAGCTCGACTAGCGGAACCGGGGAGACCCAGTACTTC
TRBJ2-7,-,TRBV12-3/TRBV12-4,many,CASSLARFYEQYF,TGTGCCAGCAGTCTAGCGCGGTTCTACGAGCAGTACTTC
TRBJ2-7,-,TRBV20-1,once,CSARKGDTTWYF,TGCAGTGCTAGAAAGGGGGACACAACTTGGTACTTC
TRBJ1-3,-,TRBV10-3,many,CAISVPTEGSAGNTIYF,TGTGCCATCAGTGTCCCGACCGAAGGGAGCGCTGGAAACACCATATATTTT
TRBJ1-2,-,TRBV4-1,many,CASSQPGTGGGYTF,TGCGCCAGCAGCCAACCGGGGACGGGAGGCGGCTACACCTTC
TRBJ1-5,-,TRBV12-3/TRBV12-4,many,CASSFAGSDQPQHF,TGTGCCAGCAGTTTTGCGGGTTCGGATCAGCCCCAGCATTTT
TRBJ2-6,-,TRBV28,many,CASSLGHSGANVLTF,TGTGCCAGCAGTTTAGGACACTCTGGGGCCAACGTCCTGACTTTC
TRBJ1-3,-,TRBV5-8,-,CASSLLHLSGNTMYF,TGTGCCAGCAGCCTCCTACACCTCTCTGGAAACACCATGTATTTT
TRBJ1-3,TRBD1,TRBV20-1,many,CSARVDRGLENTIYF,TGCAGTGCTAGGGTTGACAGGGGGCTGGAAAACACCATATATTTT
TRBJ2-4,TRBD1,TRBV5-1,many,CASSSGTGTYIAKNIQYF,TGCGCCAGCAGCTCCGGGACAGGGACCTACATAGCCAAAAACATTCAGTACTTC
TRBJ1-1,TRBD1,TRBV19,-,CASSIDDRAGTEAFF,TGTGCCAGTAGTATCGATGACAGGGCCGGGACTGAAGCTTTCTTT
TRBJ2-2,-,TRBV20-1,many,CSARDLVGGPSGELFF,TGCAGTGCTAGAGATCTTGTGGGGGGGCCATCCGGGGAGCTGTTTTTT
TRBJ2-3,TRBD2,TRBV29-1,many,CSVEVSSGRSTDTQYF,TGCAGCGTTGAAGTTTCGAGCGGGAGAAGCACAGATACGCAGTATTTT
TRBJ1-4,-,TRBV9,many,CASSAGDRLNEKLFF,TGTGCCAGCAGCGCAGGAGACAGGTTAAACGAAAAACTGTTTTTT
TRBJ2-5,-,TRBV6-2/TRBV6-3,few,CASTKGGRETQYF,TGTGCCAGCACCAAGGGGGGGCGAGAGACCCAGTACTTC
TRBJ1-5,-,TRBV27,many,CASSLSWGAQPQHF,TGTGCCAGCAGTTTATCGTGGGGGGCTCAGCCCCAGCATTTT
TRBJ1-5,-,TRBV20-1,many,CSASYRNQPQHF,TGCAGTGCTAGTTACAGGAATCAGCCCCAGCATTTT
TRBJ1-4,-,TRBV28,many,CASSLWAGRLEKLFF,TGTGCCAGCAGTTTATGGGCAGGGAGGCTTGAAAAACTGTTTTTT
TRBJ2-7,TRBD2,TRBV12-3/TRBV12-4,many,CASRSFAGGPDEQYF,TGTGCCAGCCGGTCGTTTGCGGGAGGGCCTGACGAGCAGTACTTC
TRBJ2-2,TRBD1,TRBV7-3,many,CASSSTGTTGELFF,TGTGCCAGCAGCTCGACAGGGACCACCGGGGAGCTGTTTTTT
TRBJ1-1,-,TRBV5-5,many,CASSLMGGQNTEAFF,TGTGCCAGCAGCTTGATGGGGGGACAGAACACTGAAGCTTTCTTT
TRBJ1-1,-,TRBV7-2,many,CASSLYPGMNTEAFF,TGTGCCAGCAGCTTATATCCGGGGATGAACACTGAAGCTTTCTTT
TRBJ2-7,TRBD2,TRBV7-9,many,CASSFSGSPYEQYF,TGTGCCAGCAGCTTTAGCGGGAGCCCCTACGAGCAGTACTTC
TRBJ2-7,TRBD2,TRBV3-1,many,CASSRGLAGVDEQYF,TGTGCCAGCAGCCGCGGACTAGCGGGAGTAGACGAGCAGTACTTC
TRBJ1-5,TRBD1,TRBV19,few,CASSARETGGNQPQHF,TGTGCCAGTAGCGCCAGAGAAACAGGGGGAAATCAGCCCCAGCATTTT
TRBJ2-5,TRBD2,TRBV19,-,CASSIGGQETQYF,TGTGCCAGTAGTATCGGGGGGCAAGAGACCCAGTACTTC
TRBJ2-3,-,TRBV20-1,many,CSARGWTDTQYF,TGCAGTGCTAGAGGGTGGACAGATACGCAGTATTTT
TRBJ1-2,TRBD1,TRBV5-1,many,CASTRGWRQGAAGYTF,TGCGCCAGCACCCGAGGCTGGAGACAGGGGGCCGCGGGCTACACCTTC
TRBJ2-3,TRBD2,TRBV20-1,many,CSAEGLAGYSSTDTQYF,TGCAGTGCTGAAGGACTAGCGGGATATTCTAGCACAGATACGCAGTATTTT
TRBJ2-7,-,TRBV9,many,CASSSPDSYEQYF,TGTGCCAGCAGCTCACCGGACTCCTACGAGCAGTACTTC
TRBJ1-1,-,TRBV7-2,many,CASSLPKGSLRAFF,TGTGCCAGCAGCTTACCCAAAGGGAGCCTAAGAGCTTTCTTT
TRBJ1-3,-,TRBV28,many,CASSLYGDSGNTIYF,TGTGCCAGCAGTTTATACGGGGACTCTGGAAACACCATATATTTT
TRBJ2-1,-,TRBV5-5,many,CASSSRGGNEQFF,TGTGCCAGCAGCTCCAGGGGTGGAAATGAGCAGTTCTTC
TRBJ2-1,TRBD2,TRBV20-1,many,CSAEREGPSNEQFF,TGCAGTGCTGAGCGGGAGGGCCCTTCCAATGAGCAGTTCTTC
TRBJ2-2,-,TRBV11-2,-,CASSLFGGSGELFF,TGTGCCAGCAGCTTATTCGGAGGGTCCGGGGAGCTGTTTTTT
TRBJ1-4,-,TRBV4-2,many,CASSQDHGGTDEKLFF,TGTGCCAGCAGCCAAGATCACGGAGGGACGGACGAAAAACTGTTTTTT
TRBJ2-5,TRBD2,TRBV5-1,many,CASSSGGSSGGGETQYF,TGCGCCAGCAGCTCCGGGGGGTCTAGCGGAGGTGGAGAGACCCAGTACTTC
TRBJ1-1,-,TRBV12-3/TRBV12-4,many,CASSLPGLNTEAFF,TGTGCCAGCAGTCTACCGGGACTTAACACTGAAGCTTTCTTT
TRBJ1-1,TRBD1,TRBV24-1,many,CATSDLTDRESTEAFF,TGTGCCACCAGTGATTTGACGGACAGGGAGAGCACTGAAGCTTTCTTT
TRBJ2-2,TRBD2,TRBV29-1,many,CSVERVAGVTGELFF,TGCAGCGTTGAAAGGGTAGCGGGGGTCACCGGGGAGCTGTTTTTT
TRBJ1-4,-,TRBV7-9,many,CASSTRTEGGKLFF,TGTGCCAGCAGCACTCGGACGGAGGGTGGAAAACTGTTTTTT
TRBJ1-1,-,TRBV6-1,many,CASSERITEAFF,TGTGCCAGCAGTGAACGGATCACTGAAGCTTTCTTT
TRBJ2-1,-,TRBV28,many,CASSSYNEQFF,TGCGCCAGCAGCTCCTACAATGAGCAGTTCTTC